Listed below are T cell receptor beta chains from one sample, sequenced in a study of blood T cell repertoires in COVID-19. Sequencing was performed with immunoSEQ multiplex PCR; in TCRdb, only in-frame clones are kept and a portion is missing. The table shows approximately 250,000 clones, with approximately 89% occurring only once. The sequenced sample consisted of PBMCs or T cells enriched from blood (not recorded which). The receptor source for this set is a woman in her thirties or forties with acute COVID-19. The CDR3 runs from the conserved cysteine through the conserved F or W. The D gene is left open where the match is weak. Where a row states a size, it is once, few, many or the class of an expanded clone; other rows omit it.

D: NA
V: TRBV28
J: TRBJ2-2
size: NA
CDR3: CASGSAGSVTGELFF
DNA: TGTGCCAGCGGGTCGGCGGGTAGCGTCACCGGGGAGCTGTTTTTT

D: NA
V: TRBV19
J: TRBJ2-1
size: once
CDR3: CATSDRSYNEQFF
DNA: TGTGCCACCTCAGATAGGAGCTACAATGAGCAGTTCTTC

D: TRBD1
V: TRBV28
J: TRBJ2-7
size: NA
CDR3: CASRGSGTGSYEQYF
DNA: TGTGCCAGCAGGGGGTCCGGGACAGGCTCCTACGAGCAGTACTTC

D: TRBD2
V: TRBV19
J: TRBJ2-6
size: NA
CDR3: CASSIPGLESSGANVLTF
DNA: TGTGCCAGTAGTATTCCGGGACTAGAGAGCTCTGGGGCCAACGTCCTGACTTTC

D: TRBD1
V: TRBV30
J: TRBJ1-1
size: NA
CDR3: CAWSPRQGRSTGF
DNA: TGTGCCTGGAGTCCTCGACAGGGGAGGTCCACGGGGTTT

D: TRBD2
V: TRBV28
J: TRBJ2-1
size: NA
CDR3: CASSRGVSEQFF
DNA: TGTGCCAGCAGCCGGGGGGTTAGTGAGCAGTTCTTC

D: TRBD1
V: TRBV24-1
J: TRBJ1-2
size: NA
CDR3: CATSGGQGALNYGYTF
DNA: TGTGCCACCAGTGGGGGACAGGGGGCGCTTAACTATGGCTACACCTTC

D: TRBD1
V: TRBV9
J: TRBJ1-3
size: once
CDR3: CASRPNLGGQKGNTIYF
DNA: TGTGCCAGCAGGCCCAATCTGGGGGGACAGAAAGGAAACACCATATATTTT

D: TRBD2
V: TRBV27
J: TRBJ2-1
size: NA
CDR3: CASSLSGREVREQFF
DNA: TGTGCCAGCAGCCTTAGCGGGAGGGAGGTACGAGAGCAGTTCTTC

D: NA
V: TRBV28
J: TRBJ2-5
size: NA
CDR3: CAGSGRGWYQETQYF
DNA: TGTGCCGGATCGGGCAGGGGATGGTACCAAGAGACCCAGTACTTC

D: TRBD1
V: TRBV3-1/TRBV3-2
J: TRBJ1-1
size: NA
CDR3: CASSRQGVDTEAFF
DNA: TGTGCCAGCAGCCGACAGGGGGTAGACACTGAAGCTTTCTTT

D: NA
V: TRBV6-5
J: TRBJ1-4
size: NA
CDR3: CASRPLYPGEKLFF
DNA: TGTGCCAGCAGGCCACTTTATCCGGGTGAAAAACTGTTTTTT

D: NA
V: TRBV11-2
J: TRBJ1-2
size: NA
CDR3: CASSSIRTWTQGYGYTF
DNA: TGTGCCAGCAGCTCAATTAGGACGTGGACCCAGGGATATGGCTACACCTTC

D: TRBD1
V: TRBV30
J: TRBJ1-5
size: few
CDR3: CAWTQGTVNQPQHF
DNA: TGTGCCTGGACTCAAGGGACAGTCAATCAGCCCCAGCATTTT

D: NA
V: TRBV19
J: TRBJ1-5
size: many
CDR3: CASSSGIHQPQHF
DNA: TGTGCCAGTAGTTCAGGCATCCATCAGCCCCAGCATTTT

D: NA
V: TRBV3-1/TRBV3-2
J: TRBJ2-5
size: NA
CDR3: CASSQDLSRGLFETQYF
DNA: TGTGCCAGCAGCCAAGATCTTTCTAGGGGATTGTTCGAGACCCAGTACTTC

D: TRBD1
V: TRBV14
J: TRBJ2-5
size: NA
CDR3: CASSQDPPPGGLPRETQYF
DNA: TGTGCCAGCAGCCAAGATCCCCCGCCAGGGGGCTTACCTAGGGAGACCCAGTACTTC

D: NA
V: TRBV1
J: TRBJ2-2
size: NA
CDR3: CTSSQDDPNRWAGELFF
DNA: TGCACCAGCAGCCAAGACGACCCCAACAGGTGGGCCGGGGAGCTGTTTTTT

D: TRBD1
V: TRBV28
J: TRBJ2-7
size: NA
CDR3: CASSLGGQGGHEQYF
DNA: TGTGCCAGCAGTTTGGGAGGACAGGGAGGCCACGAGCAGTACTTC

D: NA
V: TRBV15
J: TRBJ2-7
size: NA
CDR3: CATSRDRGQGKVYEQYF
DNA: TGTGCCACCAGCAGAGATCGTGGGCAGGGGAAAGTCTACGAGCAGTACTTC

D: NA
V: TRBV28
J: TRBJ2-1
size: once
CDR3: CASSLGEYYNEQFF
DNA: TGTGCCAGCAGTCTTGGGGAGTATTACAATGAGCAGTTCTTC

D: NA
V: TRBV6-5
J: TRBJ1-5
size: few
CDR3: CASKKHLNQPQHF
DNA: TGTGCCAGCAAAAAACACCTTAATCAGCCCCAGCATTTT

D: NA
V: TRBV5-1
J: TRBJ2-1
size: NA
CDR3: CASSLGTAYNEQFF
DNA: TGCGCCAGCAGCTTGGGGACAGCGTACAATGAGCAGTTCTTC

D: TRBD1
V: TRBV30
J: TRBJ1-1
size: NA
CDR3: CAWSGTGGYTEAFF
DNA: TGTGCCTGGAGTGGGACAGGGGGTTACACTGAAGCTTTCTTT

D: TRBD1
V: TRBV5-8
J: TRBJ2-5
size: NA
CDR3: CASSPRDRVGTQYF
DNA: TGTGCCAGCAGCCCCCGGGACAGGGTCGGGACCCAGTACTTC

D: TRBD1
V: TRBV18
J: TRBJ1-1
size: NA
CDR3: CASSPTGQDPKAFF
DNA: TGTGCCAGCTCACCAACGGGACAGGATCCGAAAGCTTTCTTT

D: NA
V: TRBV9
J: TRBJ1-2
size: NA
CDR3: CASSVVSGIGGYTF
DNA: TGTGCCAGCAGCGTAGTTTCGGGAATTGGTGGCTACACCTTC

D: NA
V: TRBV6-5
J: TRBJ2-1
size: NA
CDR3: CASSSPVRDEQFF
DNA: TGTGCCAGCAGTTCCCCCGTCCGAGATGAGCAGTTCTTC

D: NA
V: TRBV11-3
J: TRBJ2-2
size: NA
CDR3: CASSLSSGELFF
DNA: TGTGCCAGCAGCTTATCGTCCGGGGAGCTGTTTTTT

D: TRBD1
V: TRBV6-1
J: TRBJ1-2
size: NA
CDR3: CASSAFESTGGVEGYTF
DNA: TGTGCCAGCAGTGCGTTTGAATCGACAGGGGGCGTGGAAGGCTACACCTTC

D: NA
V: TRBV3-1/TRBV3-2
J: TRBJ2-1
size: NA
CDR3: CACSPTRSSYNEQFF
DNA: TGTGCCTGCTCACCTACCCGGAGCTCCTACAATGAGCAGTTCTTC

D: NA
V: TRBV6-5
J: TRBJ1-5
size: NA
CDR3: CASNSGVNNQPQHF
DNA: TGTGCCAGCAACTCAGGGGTTAACAATCAGCCCCAGCATTTT

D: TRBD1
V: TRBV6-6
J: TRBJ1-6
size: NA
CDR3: CASSPRGGTGVNSPLHF
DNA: TGTGCCAGCAGTCCGAGAGGAGGGACAGGGGTGAATTCACCCCTCCACTTT

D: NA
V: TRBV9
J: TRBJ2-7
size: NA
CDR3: CASSVGQAPYEQYF
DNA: TGTGCCAGCAGCGTAGGGCAGGCCCCCTACGAGCAGTACTTC

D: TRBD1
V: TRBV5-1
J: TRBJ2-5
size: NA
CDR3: CASSLGLGQGDVETQYF
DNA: TGCGCCAGCAGCTTGGGGCTGGGACAGGGGGATGTGGAGACCCAGTACTTC

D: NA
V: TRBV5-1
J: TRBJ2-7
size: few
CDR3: CASSPDGGGYEQYF
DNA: TGCGCCAGCAGCCCCGATGGGGGCGGCTACGAGCAGTACTTC